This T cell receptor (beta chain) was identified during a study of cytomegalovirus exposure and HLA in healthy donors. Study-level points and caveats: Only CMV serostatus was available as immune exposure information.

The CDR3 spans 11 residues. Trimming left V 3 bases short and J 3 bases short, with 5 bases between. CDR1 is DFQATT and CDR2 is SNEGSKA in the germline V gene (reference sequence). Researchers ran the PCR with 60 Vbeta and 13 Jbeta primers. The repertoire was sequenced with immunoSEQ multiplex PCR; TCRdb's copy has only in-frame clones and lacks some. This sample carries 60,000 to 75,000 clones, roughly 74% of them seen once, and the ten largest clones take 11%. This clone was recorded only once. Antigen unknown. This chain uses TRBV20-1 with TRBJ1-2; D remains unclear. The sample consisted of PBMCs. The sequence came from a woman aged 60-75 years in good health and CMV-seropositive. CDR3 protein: CSARPDYGYTF. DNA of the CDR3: TGCAGTGCTAGGCCAGACTATGGCTACACCTTC.